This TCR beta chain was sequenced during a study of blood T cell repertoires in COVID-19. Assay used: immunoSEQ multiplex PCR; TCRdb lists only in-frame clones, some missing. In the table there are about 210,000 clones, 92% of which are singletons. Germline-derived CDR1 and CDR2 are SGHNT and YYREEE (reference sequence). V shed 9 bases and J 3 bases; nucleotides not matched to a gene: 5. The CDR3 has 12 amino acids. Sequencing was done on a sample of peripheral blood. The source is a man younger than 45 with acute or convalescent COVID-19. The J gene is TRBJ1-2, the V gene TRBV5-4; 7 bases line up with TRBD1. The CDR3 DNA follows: TGTGCCACGACAGGGACTTACTATGGCTACACCTTC. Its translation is CATTGTYYGYTF.